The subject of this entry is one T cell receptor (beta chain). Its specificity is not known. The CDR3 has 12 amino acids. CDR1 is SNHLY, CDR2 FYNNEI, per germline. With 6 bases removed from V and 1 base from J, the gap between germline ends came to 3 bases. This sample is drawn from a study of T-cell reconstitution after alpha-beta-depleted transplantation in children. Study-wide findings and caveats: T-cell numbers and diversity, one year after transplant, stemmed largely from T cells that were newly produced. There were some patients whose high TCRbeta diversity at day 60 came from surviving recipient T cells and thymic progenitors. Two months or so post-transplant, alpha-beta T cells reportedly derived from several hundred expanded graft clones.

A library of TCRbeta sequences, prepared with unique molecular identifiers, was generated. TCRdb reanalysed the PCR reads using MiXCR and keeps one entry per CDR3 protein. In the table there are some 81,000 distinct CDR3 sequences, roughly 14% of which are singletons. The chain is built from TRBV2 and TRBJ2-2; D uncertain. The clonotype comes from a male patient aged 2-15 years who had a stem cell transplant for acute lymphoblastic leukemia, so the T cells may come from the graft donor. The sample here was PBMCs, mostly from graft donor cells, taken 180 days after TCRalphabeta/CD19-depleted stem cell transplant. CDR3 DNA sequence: TGTGCCAGCAGGCTGAACACCGGGGAGCTGTTTTTT. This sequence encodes CASRLNTGELFF.